This is a list of T cell receptor beta chains from one sample in a study of T cell responses to AZD1222 COVID-19 vaccine. The repertoire was sequenced with immunoSEQ multiplex PCR; TCRdb's copy has only in-frame clones and lacks some. The profile shows under 200,000 clones, about 90% of them singletons. The sequencing here drew on peripheral blood, taken 28 days after the second AZD1222 dose. The receptor set was obtained from an adult who received the AZD1222 COVID-19 vaccine. The CDR3 runs from the conserved cysteine through the conserved F or W. D genes are given only for firm matches. For some rows the clone size is stated as once, few or many, or as a class when expanded; others skip it.

D gene: NA
clone size: NA
V gene: TRBV11-2
J gene: TRBJ1-1
CDR3 DNA: TGTGCCAGCAGATTCACCCCCGAAACTGAAGCTTTCTTT
CDR3 protein: CASRFTPETEAFF

D gene: NA
clone size: few
V gene: TRBV6-6
J gene: TRBJ1-2
CDR3 DNA: TGTGCCAGCAGTTACAGCCCCCAGGGAGGATATGGCTACACCTTC
CDR3 protein: CASSYSPQGGYGYTF

D gene: NA
clone size: NA
V gene: TRBV25-1
J gene: TRBJ1-6
CDR3 DNA: NA
CDR3 protein: CASSELVAGGANPHF

D gene: NA
clone size: NA
V gene: TRBV29-1
J gene: TRBJ2-2
CDR3 DNA: TGCAGCGTTCAACAGCCGAACACCGGGGAGCTGTTTTTT
CDR3 protein: CSVQQPNTGELFF

D gene: NA
clone size: NA
V gene: TRBV6-5
J gene: TRBJ1-5
CDR3 DNA: TGTGCCAGCAGTTACCGAGTTGATCAGCCCCAGCATTTT
CDR3 protein: CASSYRVDQPQHF

D gene: NA
clone size: NA
V gene: TRBV7-6
J gene: TRBJ1-3
CDR3 DNA: TGTGCCAGCAGCTTTGGGTCGGGTCGAAACACCATATATTTT
CDR3 protein: CASSFGSGRNTIYF

D gene: NA
clone size: NA
V gene: TRBV20-1
J gene: TRBJ1-5
CDR3 DNA: TGCAGTGCCGGGATCCAGCATTTT
CDR3 protein: CSAGIQHF

D gene: TRBD2
clone size: NA
V gene: TRBV3-1/TRBV3-2
J gene: TRBJ2-7
CDR3 DNA: TGTGCCAGCAGCCCCCTAGCGGGAGGGGCGCTCGAGCAGTACTTC
CDR3 protein: CASSPLAGGALEQYF

D gene: TRBD1
clone size: NA
V gene: TRBV5-1
J gene: TRBJ1-2
CDR3 DNA: TGCGCCAGCAGCTTGGGCGGACAGGGGTACTATGGCTACACCTTC
CDR3 protein: CASSLGGQGYYGYTF

D gene: NA
clone size: NA
V gene: TRBV2
J gene: TRBJ1-1
CDR3 DNA: TGTGCCAGCAGTGAACAGGGTACGAACACTGAAGCTTTCTTT
CDR3 protein: CASSEQGTNTEAFF

D gene: NA
clone size: NA
V gene: TRBV24-1
J gene: TRBJ1-2
CDR3 DNA: TGTGCCACCAGTGGGACTACCGTGGGGGGCTACACCTTC
CDR3 protein: CATSGTTVGGYTF

D gene: NA
clone size: NA
V gene: TRBV27
J gene: TRBJ1-5
CDR3 DNA: TGTGCCAGCAGTCCCATGGGGGCGGGCCAGCCCCAGCATTTT
CDR3 protein: CASSPMGAGQPQHF

D gene: TRBD1
clone size: NA
V gene: TRBV27
J gene: TRBJ2-7
CDR3 DNA: TGTGCCAGCAGCCCCGGGACAGCGTTCTACGAGCAGTACTTC
CDR3 protein: CASSPGTAFYEQYF

D gene: NA
clone size: NA
V gene: TRBV11-1
J gene: TRBJ1-1
CDR3 DNA: TGTGCCAGCAGCTTATACTGGGGGGACACTGAAGCTTTCTTT
CDR3 protein: CASSLYWGDTEAFF

D gene: TRBD2
clone size: once
V gene: TRBV5-5
J gene: TRBJ2-1
CDR3 DNA: TGTGCCAGCAGCTTGCGCGCTAGCGGTACCTACAATGAGCAGTTCTTC
CDR3 protein: CASSLRASGTYNEQFF

D gene: TRBD1
clone size: NA
V gene: TRBV28
J gene: TRBJ2-7
CDR3 DNA: TGTGCCAGCAGCCCCGGGACAGGGTTCTATCATCAACCATACGAGCAGTACTTC
CDR3 protein: CASSPGTGFYHQPYEQYF

D gene: NA
clone size: NA
V gene: TRBV2
J gene: TRBJ2-3
CDR3 DNA: TGTGCCAGCAGTGTAGAGGGCCTCAGCACAGATACGCAGTATTTT
CDR3 protein: CASSVEGLSTDTQYF

D gene: NA
clone size: NA
V gene: TRBV15
J gene: TRBJ2-7
CDR3 DNA: TGTGCCACCAGCAGAGAGGGCACCCCCCGGGAGCAGTACTTC
CDR3 protein: CATSREGTPREQYF

D gene: NA
clone size: once
V gene: TRBV12-3/TRBV12-4
J gene: TRBJ2-7
CDR3 DNA: TGTGCCAGCAGTTCACAAGGAGTGGATCAGTACTTC
CDR3 protein: CASSSQGVDQYF

D gene: TRBD2
clone size: NA
V gene: TRBV10-3
J gene: TRBJ2-3
CDR3 DNA: TGTGCCATCAGCAAGGGGCGGGAGGTTGGAGATACGCAGTATTTT
CDR3 protein: CAISKGREVGDTQYF

D gene: TRBD1
clone size: NA
V gene: TRBV19
J gene: TRBJ2-6
CDR3 DNA: TGTGCCAGTTCTGAGACAGGGGCTGGGGCCAACGTCCTGACTTTC
CDR3 protein: CASSETGAGANVLTF

D gene: TRBD2
clone size: NA
V gene: TRBV7-2
J gene: TRBJ2-1
CDR3 DNA: TGTGCCAGCAGCTTTCCGGGACTAGCGGAATCCTACAATGAGCAGTTCTTC
CDR3 protein: CASSFPGLAESYNEQFF

D gene: NA
clone size: NA
V gene: TRBV4-1
J gene: TRBJ2-7
CDR3 DNA: TGCGCCAGCAGCCAAGGACCCTGGACTACCACCTACGAGCAGTACTTC
CDR3 protein: CASSQGPWTTTYEQYF

D gene: NA
clone size: NA
V gene: TRBV5-5
J gene: TRBJ2-3
CDR3 DNA: TGTGCCAGCAGCCAATTTAGCCGGAGCACAGATACGCAGTATTTT
CDR3 protein: CASSQFSRSTDTQYF

D gene: NA
clone size: once
V gene: TRBV6-4
J gene: TRBJ1-2
CDR3 DNA: TGTGCCAGCAGTGACAGTGCGGGCCTCGGAGGCAGCTACACCTTC
CDR3 protein: CASSDSAGLGGSYTF

D gene: TRBD1
clone size: NA
V gene: TRBV7-9
J gene: TRBJ2-7
CDR3 DNA: TGTGCCAGCAGCTTGCTCGACAGGGGATCACACGAGCAGTACTTC
CDR3 protein: CASSLLDRGSHEQYF

D gene: TRBD1
clone size: once
V gene: TRBV2
J gene: TRBJ1-1
CDR3 DNA: TGTGCCAGCAGGAAGACAGGGTATGACACTGAAGCTTTCTTT
CDR3 protein: CASRKTGYDTEAFF

D gene: NA
clone size: NA
V gene: TRBV25-1
J gene: TRBJ1-2
CDR3 DNA: TGTGCCAGCAACGATTGGAGTAACTATGGCTACACCTTC
CDR3 protein: CASNDWSNYGYTF

D gene: NA
clone size: NA
V gene: TRBV7-2
J gene: TRBJ2-6
CDR3 DNA: TGTGCCAGCAGCTTAGAAGCTTCTGGGGCCAACGTCCTGACTTTC
CDR3 protein: CASSLEASGANVLTF